Listed below are T cell receptor beta chains from one sample, sequenced in a study of T cell responses to AZD1222 COVID-19 vaccine. Repertoires were generated with immunoSEQ multiplex PCR, while TCRdb's copy carries only in-frame clones and drops some. There are about 180,000 clones in the sample; almost 90% occur only once, and 6% to 8.5% lies in the top ten. Sequences were derived from peripheral blood, sampled on day 0 of AZD1222 vaccination. The receptor source for this set is an adult in good health. The CDR3 runs from the conserved cysteine through the conserved F or W. D genes are given only for firm matches. Clone size is shown for a subset of rows, as once, few, many or a class of expanded clone.

j_call | clone_size | d_call | v_call | cdr3_nt | cdr3_aa
TRBJ1-5 | . | . | TRBV11-2 | TGTGCCAGCAGCTCCCTAACAGGGACTGGGCAGCCCCAGCATTTT | CASSSLTGTGQPQHF
TRBJ2-7 | . | TRBD1 | TRBV7-9 | TGTGCCAGCAGCTTAGTACGGACAGGGGTTGACGAGCAGTACTTC | CASSLVRTGVDEQYF
TRBJ2-2 | . | TRBD1 | TRBV29-1 | TGCAGCGTACCGGGACAGGGGATCACCGGGGAGCTGTTTTTT | CSVPGQGITGELFF
TRBJ2-3 | . | . | TRBV6-5 | TGTGCCAGCAGCCCCCGTGACGGGAGCACAGATACGCAGTATTTT | CASSPRDGSTDTQYF
TRBJ1-1 | . | . | TRBV30 | TGTGCCTGGGACCGCTGGGGGAACACTGAAGCTTTCTTT | CAWDRWGNTEAFF
TRBJ2-7 | once | TRBD1 | TRBV19 | TGTGCCAGTAGTAGGGACAGAGGAAATCCCTACGAGCAGTACTTC | CASSRDRGNPYEQYF
TRBJ2-3 | . | TRBD2 | TRBV6-5 | TGTGCCAGCAGTTACGGTACTAGCGGGACCACAGATACGCAGTATTTT | CASSYGTSGTTDTQYF
TRBJ1-5 | few | . | TRBV3-1/TRBV3-2 | TGTGCCAGCAGCGCCCGTGCGGGGGGTCTGAGCAATCAGCCCCAGCATTTT | CASSARAGGLSNQPQHF
TRBJ1-5 | . | . | TRBV6-4 | TGTGCCAGCAGCGTCGACAGCGATAGCAATCAGCCCCAGCATTTT | CASSVDSDSNQPQHF
TRBJ2-3 | . | . | TRBV5-1 | TGCGCCAGCAGCTTGGCTGAAACAGATACGCAGTATTTT | CASSLAETDTQYF
TRBJ1-1 | few | . | TRBV6-5 | TGTGCCAGCAGTTTAATGGCGAACACTGAAGCTTTCTTT | CASSLMANTEAFF
TRBJ2-5 | . | . | TRBV4-1 | TGCGCCAGCAGCAGCGGAGAGACCCAGTACTTC | CASSSGETQYF
TRBJ2-1 | . | . | TRBV10-1 | TGCGCCAGCAGTGAGTCGGGGTGGGGGCAGTTCTTC | CASSESGWGQFF
TRBJ2-7 | . | . | TRBV5-6 | TGTGCCAGCAGCTTGGCCCGGGGCCGGGGGTACTACGAGCAGTACTTC | CASSLARGRGYYEQYF
TRBJ2-1 | . | . | TRBV19 | TGTGCCAGTACCCGGGGGCAGGATTACAATGAGCAGTTCTTC | CASTRGQDYNEQFF
TRBJ1-5 | . | TRBD1 | TRBV3-1/TRBV3-2 | TGTGCCAGCAGCTTACAGGGGGAGGCTCGGCCCCAGCATTTT | CASSLQGEARPQHF
TRBJ2-7 | once | . | TRBV11-2 | TGTGCCAGCAGCTTATCGGCGGGGTATTCCTACGAGCAGTACTTC | CASSLSAGYSYEQYF
TRBJ2-7 | . | . | TRBV28 | TGTGCCAGTTCAACAGGGACCTTCTACGAGCAGTACTTC | CASSTGTFYEQYF
TRBJ2-7 | . | . | TRBV6-5 | TGTGCCAGCAGGCCTCAGGGGCTGAGCTTTCGGGAGCAGTACTTC | CASRPQGLSFREQYF
TRBJ2-6 | . | . | TRBV6-5 | TGTGCCAGCACAGGGTCTGGGGCCAACGTCCTGACTTTC | CASTGSGANVLTF
TRBJ1-4 | . | . | TRBV10-3 | TGTGCCATCAGTGATTTCCCCAGTGAAAAACTGTTTTTT | CAISDFPSEKLFF
TRBJ1-1 | . | TRBD1 | TRBV5-1 | TGCGCCAGCAGAGACGGCCAGGGGGGCCTGGTGAACACTGAAGCTTTCTTT | CASRDGQGGLVNTEAFF
TRBJ1-6 | once | TRBD1 | TRBV18 | TGTGCCAGCTCAAGACAGGGGATAGGGAATAATTCACCCCTCCACTTT | CASSRQGIGNNSPLHF
TRBJ1-1 | . | TRBD1 | TRBV7-9 | TGTGCCGGCGAGACAGGGAGAACTGAAGCTTTCTTT | CAGETGRTEAFF
TRBJ1-1 | . | . | TRBV6-6 | TGTGCCAGCAGGCGGGGTTTTGGCACTGAAGCTTTCTTT | CASRRGFGTEAFF
TRBJ1-2 | few | TRBD1 | TRBV19 | TGTGCCAGTAGTATAGACTGGACAGGGGGCTATGGCTACACCTTC | CASSIDWTGGYGYTF
TRBJ2-2 | . | TRBD2 | TRBV6-4 | TGTGCCAGTTCTAGCGGAGAGATCACCGGGGAGCTGTTTTTT | CASSSGEITGELFF
TRBJ2-5 | . | . | TRBV2 | TGTGCCAGCAGTGATTTTAACGCAGAGACCCAGTACTTC | CASSDFNAETQYF
TRBJ1-5 | . | TRBD1 | TRBV2 | TGTGCCAGCAGCCCCCAGGGGGAGGGCAATCAGCCCCAGCATTTT | CASSPQGEGNQPQHF
TRBJ1-2 | . | TRBD1 | TRBV30 | TGTGCCTGGAGGACAGGGAGAGGCTCTGGCTACACCTTC | CAWRTGRGSGYTF
TRBJ2-1 | few | . | TRBV9 | TGTGCCAGCAGCGAGACAGGAAGTTTCGACAATGAGCAGTTCTTC | CASSETGSFDNEQFF
TRBJ1-2 | . | TRBD1 | TRBV28 | TGTGCCAGCAACACAGGGGGCACTTACTTGCGCTACACCTTC | CASNTGGTYLRYTF
TRBJ2-2 | . | TRBD1 | TRBV30 | TGTGCCTGGAGTGTGGGACAGGGGGCCGGGGAGCTGTTTTTT | CAWSVGQGAGELFF
TRBJ2-7 | once | . | TRBV2 | TGTGCCAGCAGCGGTGAGGTTGAAGCCGAGCAGTACTTC | CASSGEVEAEQYF
TRBJ2-1 | once | . | TRBV4-3 | TGCGCCAGCAGCCAAGATCGAGGGGAACCCTACAATGAGCAGTTCTTC | CASSQDRGEPYNEQFF
TRBJ2-2 | once | TRBD1 | TRBV19 | TGTGCCAGTAGCACGGGGACAGGGTCACTGGAGCTGTTTTTT | CASSTGTGSLELFF
TRBJ1-2 | . | . | TRBV6-4 | TGTGCCAGCAACCCCTTCCCGCCCCATATTTCATATGGCTACACCTTC | CASNPFPPHISYGYTF
TRBJ1-2 | . | . | TRBV9 | TGTGCCAGCAGCGCCAGGGGAGGGGGCTACACCTTC | CASSARGGGYTF
TRBJ2-7 | . | . | TRBV29-1 | TGCAGCGTGTTAAAGGGATTCTCCTACGAGCAGTACTTC | CSVLKGFSYEQYF
TRBJ1-6 | . | . | TRBV13 | TGTGCCAGCAGCTTAGGGGGGTCCTATAATTCACCCCTCCACTTT | CASSLGGSYNSPLHF